The 27 T cell receptor beta chains below come from one sample, sequenced in a study of CD8+ T cells in alopecia areata. As the sequencing template, cDNA was produced by extracting RNA and reverse transcribing it. Sequencing was performed with immunoSEQ multiplex PCR; in TCRdb, only in-frame clones are kept and a portion is missing. The sample includes 35,000 or so clones, around 50% of them seen just once. CD4+ lymphocytes from a handful of patients underwent sorting into CD25+CD127- populations. Sequencing was carried out using CD4+ Tregs sorted from blood. Receptors were obtained from a human donor with alopecia areata.

The chain joins TRBV28 to TRBJ2-7; 10 bases fit TRBD2. The trim removed 7 bases at V and 3 bases at J, leaving 6 bases unmatched. CDR1 MDHEN and CDR2 SYDVKM come from the germline V gene. The CDR3 runs 14 residues. The CDR3 protein is CASNELAGDYEQYF. The CDR3 nucleotides read TGTGCCAGCAACGAGCTAGCGGGGGACTACGAGCAGTACTTC. The full variable domain, its missing parts supplied by reference TRBV28 and TRBJ2-7, is DVKVTQSSRYLVKRTGEKVFLECVQDMDHENMFWYRQDPGLGLRLIYFSYDVKMKEKGDIPEGYSVSREKKERFSLILESASTNQTSMYLCASNELAGDYEQYFGPGTRLTVT.

The J gene is TRBJ2-7, the V gene TRBV6-6, with a weak D call TRBD1 (6 bases). The CDR3 has 15 residues. CDR1 and CDR2 from the germline V gene are MNHNY and SVGAGI (reference sequence). Trimming stripped 0 bases from V and 6 bases from J, with 15 bases between. CDR3 sequence reads: CASSYSYQQGSEQYF. CDR3 DNA: TGTGCCAGCAGTTACTCATACCAACAGGGATCCGAGCAGTACTTC.

The chain combines TRBV4-1 with TRBJ2-3; D possibly corresponds to TRBD1 (6 bases). Trimming took off 5 bases at V and 2 bases at J, with 11 bases between the two ends. The germline gives CDR1 MGHRA, CDR2 YSYEKL. This CDR3 region has 14 residues. The CDR3 DNA reads as TGCGCCAGCAGCTACGGACAGACCACAGATACGCAGTATTTT. Translation: CASSYGQTTDTQYF.

Relative to its sample, this clone is medium-sized. The V call is TRBV5-4, the J call TRBJ2-5, with TRBD2 matching over 8 bases. Germline CDR1 SGHNT, CDR2 YYREEE (reference sequence). J was trimmed by 2 bases and V by 3 bases; bases with no gene match: 0. The CDR3 spans 13 residues. CDR3: CASSSGGQETQYF. DNA of the CDR3: TGTGCCAGCAGCTCGGGAGGGCAAGAGACCCAGTACTTC.

The genes are TRBV7-2 and TRBJ1-1, with D unclear. Trimming took 4 bases from V and 0 from J, leaving 12 bases between them. The CDR3 consists of 15 residues. CDR1 SGHTA and CDR2 FQGNSA come from the germline V gene. The CDR3 DNA follows: TGTGCCAGCAGCTCGTTGACCATTTTGAACACTGAAGCTTTCTTT. Its translation: CASSSLTILNTEAFF.

The chain uses TRBV7-2 and TRBJ2-1; D perhaps matches TRBD2 (6 bases). V lost 1 base and J lost 2, with 9 bases in between. The length of the CDR3 is 15 residues. In germline, CDR1 is SGHTA, CDR2 FQGNSA. Written as DNA, the CDR3 is TGTGCCAGCAGCTTAGAGGGACTCGCCTACAATGAGCAGTTCTTC. Its protein is CASSLEGLAYNEQFF.

This clone was found a few times. CDR3 residues: CASSSGQGTGRYTF. The DNA for the CDR3 is TGTGCCAGCAGCTCGGGACAGGGCACGGGTCGCTACACCTTC. The chain is built from TRBV7-2 and TRBJ1-2; 9 bases align to TRBD1. Losses at the gene ends were 4 bases for V and 9 bases for J; bases not matched to a gene: 9. This CDR3 region has 14 residues. The germline CDR1 and CDR2 sequences are SGHTA and FQGNSA.

The chain recombines TRBV11-1 with TRBJ2-7; the D is unclear. Germline V lookup: CDR1 SGHAT, CDR2 FQDESV (reference sequence). This CDR3 comprises 13 residues. V dropped 5 bases and J dropped 3 bases, with 11 bases sitting between them. CDR3 amino acids: CASSRTISYEQYF. DNA for the CDR3: TGTGCCAGCAGCCGAACAATAAGCTACGAGCAGTACTTC.

The V call is TRBV5-1, the J call TRBJ2-7, with TRBD2 matching over 13 bases. V lost 3 bases to trimming and J lost 4 bases; unmatched junction nucleotides: 13. CDR3 length equals 18 residues. Germline V lookup: CDR1 SGHRS, CDR2 YFSETQ. The DNA of the CDR3 is TGCGCCAGCAGCTACACTAGCGGGGGGGCCGTATCGAGTTACGAGCAGTACTTC. Its translation is CASSYTSGGAVSSYEQYF.

The chain is built from TRBV4-2 and TRBJ2-7; 8 bases match TRBD1. CDR1 and CDR2 (germline): LGHNA, YNFKEQ. This CDR3 is 18 amino acids long. J gave up 0 bases and V 2 bases, and 12 bases lay outside the gene matches. The CDR3 here is CASSQSAGGLPFSYEQYF. Written as DNA, the CDR3 is TGTGCCAGCAGCCAATCTGCAGGGGGCCTCCCATTCTCCTACGAGCAGTACTTC.

The V gene is TRBV7-9, the J gene TRBJ1-1; perhaps TRBD1 as D (5 bases). V was cut by 2 bases and J by 7 bases, with 11 bases left in between. Per germline, CDR1 SEHNR and CDR2 FQNEAQ (reference sequence). This CDR3 spans 13 amino acids. The CDR3 sequence: CASSLHRIDEAFF. Here the CDR3 DNA reads TGTGCCAGCAGCTTACACAGGATCGATGAAGCTTTCTTT.

This clone has a handful of counts. This chain connects TRBV7-6 to TRBJ1-1; 9 nucleotides align to TRBD1. The ends lost 5 bases at V and 4 bases at J; junction bases unmatched: 5. There are 14 residues in the CDR3. From germline, CDR1 is SGHVS and CDR2 FNYEAQ. The CDR3 region has the DNA TGTGCCAGCAGCATAGGACAGGGGAGCACTGAAGCTTTCTTT. It codes for CASSIGQGSTEAFF.

This clone is labeled medium-sized. CDR3: CASSPAGGGYEQYF. For the CDR3, the DNA is TGTGCCAGCAGTCCAGCGGGAGGAGGGTACGAGCAGTACTTC. The chain uses TRBV14 and TRBJ2-7; 9 bases are a match to TRBD2. Germline values: CDR1 SGHDN, CDR2 FVKESK. The length of the CDR3 is 14 residues. The V and J ends lost 6 bases and 4 bases, in that order; junction bases with no gene match: 7.

This clone has a handful of counts. The chain combines TRBV7-9 with TRBJ2-5; the D gene is possibly TRBD2 (6 bases). The CDR3 totals 13 residues. Germline V gene lookup returns CDR1 SEHNR and CDR2 FQNEAQ (reference sequence). V dropped 2 bases and J dropped 11 bases, with 15 bases sitting between them. CDR3 protein: CASSLMAGWEQYF. For the CDR3, the DNA is TGTGCCAGCAGCTTAATGGCGGGGTGGGAGCAGTACTTC.

The chain couples TRBV28 to TRBJ2-1, with 9 nucleotides matching TRBD1. Trimming at V came to 5 bases and at J to 7 bases, leaving 6 bases not matched to a gene. The CDR3 length is 14 residues. The germline V gene has CDR1 MDHEN and CDR2 SYDVKM. In DNA form, the CDR3 reads TGTGCCAGCAGTCTCCGGGACAGGGAGAATGAGCAGTTCTTC. Translation gives CASSLRDRENEQFF.

Only a few counts were recorded for this clone. The chain employs TRBV7-2 and TRBJ1-6, with D possibly matching TRBD1 (5 bases). CDR3 length equals 15 residues. V lost 5 bases to trimming and J lost 5 bases, with 13 bases between them. Germline V lookup: CDR1 SGHTA, CDR2 FQGNSA. The CDR3, as DNA: TGTGCCAGCAGCGCACGGGCAGGGAATAATTCACCCCTCCACTTT. It encodes CASSARAGNNSPLHF.

This chain connects TRBV7-2 to TRBJ2-7; 13 bases align to TRBD2. Germline CDR1 SGHTA, CDR2 FQGNSA. The V gene end was trimmed by 4 bases and the J gene end by 3 bases; junction bases not matched to a gene: 3. CDR3 length: 15 residues. The CDR3 DNA sequence: TGTGCCAGCAGCTCACTAGCGGGAGGGGGCTACGAGCAGTACTTC. Its protein product is CASSSLAGGGYEQYF.

This clone appeared a few times. The gene calls are TRBV7-9 and TRBJ2-7; D may be TRBD2 (5 bases). Trimming stripped 1 base from V and 2 bases from J, with 12 bases between. The CDR3 is 15 residues long. Germline V gene data show CDR1 as SEHNR and CDR2 as FQNEAQ (reference sequence). The CDR3 DNA is TGTGCCAGCAGCTTAGGGGCGGGCGGAGCCTACGAGCAGTACTTC. This gives the protein CASSLGAGGAYEQYF.

There are a few counts of this clone. The chain recombines TRBV5-1 with TRBJ2-1; no clear D. The germline gives CDR1 SGHRS, CDR2 YFSETQ. The CDR3 loop spans 14 amino acids. Between the trimmed V and J ends, which lost 1 base and 0 bases, there was a span of 5 bases. This CDR3 reads CASSLMSSYNEQFF. The CDR3 region has the DNA TGCGCCAGCAGCTTGATGAGCTCCTACAATGAGCAGTTCTTC.

The chain combines TRBV9 with TRBJ2-7; 9 positions agree with TRBD2. The CDR3 sequence is 14 residues long. Germline values: CDR1 SGDLS, CDR2 YYNGEE. J was trimmed by 6 bases and V by 0 bases; bases with no gene match: 4. In DNA form, the CDR3 reads TGTGCCAGCAGCGTAGGGCGGGAGGGCAGCGAGCAGTACTTC. Translated: CASSVGREGSEQYF.

Note on this clone: Relative to the germline gene, one junction end is altered; a read error may explain this. The chain employs TRBV4-2 and TRBJ2-5; 11 nucleotides line up with TRBD2. CDR1 LGHNA and CDR2 YNFKEQ come from the germline V gene. CDR3 length: 21 amino acids. For the CDR3, the DNA is TGTGCCAGCAGCCAAGCCAGAGGGGGGCTAGCGGGGGGACTTACTAAAGAGGCCCAGTACTTC. Its translation is CASSQARGGLAGGLTKEAQYF.

The chain couples TRBV7-2 to TRBJ1-5; 9 bases are shared with TRBD1. The CDR3 length is 17 residues. CDR1 and CDR2 from the germline V gene are SGHTA and FQGNSA. V shed 2 bases and J 6 bases; nucleotides not matched to a gene: 11. Here the CDR3 DNA reads TGTGCCAGCAGCTTAAAACAGGGGGCGAGAGGAGTTCAGCCCCAGCATTTT. Its translation is CASSLKQGARGVQPQHF.

The chain uses TRBV5-1 and TRBJ1-2; TRBD1 matches at 7 bases. The CDR3 extends over 14 amino acids. V lost 5 bases to trimming and J lost 1 base; unmatched junction nucleotides: 5. Per germline, CDR1 SGHRS and CDR2 YFSETQ. The CDR3 DNA sequence: TGCGCCAGCAGAGACAGGGACATTAACTATGGCTACACCTTC. This translates into CASRDRDINYGYTF.

The V and J genes are TRBV9 and TRBJ2-3, with D possibly called TRBD1 or TRBD2 (5 bases each). The V gene's germline CDR1 is SGDLS and CDR2 YYNGEE. V was shortened by 2 bases and J by 3 bases, with 10 bases between the two germline ends. CDR3 size: 14 residues. In DNA, the CDR3 is TGTGCCAGCAGCGTGGGACCACTAACAGATACGCAGTATTTT. Its translation is CASSVGPLTDTQYF.

The chain links TRBV28 to TRBJ1-5; 10 nucleotides align to TRBD1. The germline V gene has CDR1 MDHEN and CDR2 SYDVKM. V shed 3 bases, J shed 0 bases, and the junction held 5 bases outside the gene matches. The CDR3 is 17 amino acids. CDR3 nucleotides: TGTGCCAGCAGTTTTCGACAGGGGGCCCTTAGCAATCAGCCCCAGCATTTT. Translated, it gives CASSFRQGALSNQPQHF.

This clone was observed a handful of times. This rearrangement joins TRBV10-3 to TRBJ1-5; 8 bases map to TRBD1. The CDR3 sequence is 13 residues long. The V segment lost 7 bases and the J segment 4 bases; nucleotides outside the gene matches: 3. CDR1 and CDR2 (germline): ENHRY, SYGVKD. In DNA, the CDR3 is TGTGCCATCAACAGGGGGGCTAATCAGCCCCAGCATTTT. Translation gives CAINRGANQPQHF.

This chain joins TRBV27 and TRBJ2-1, with 9 bases fitting TRBD2. Germline V lookup: CDR1 MNHEY, CDR2 SMNVEV (reference sequence). The length of the CDR3 is 17 residues. V trimming: 2 bases; J trimming: 2 bases; junction bases outside the gene matches: 7. The chain's CDR3 is CASSLGRLAGTYNEQFF. The CDR3 DNA is TGTGCCAGCAGTTTAGGTCGGCTAGCGGGAACCTACAATGAGCAGTTCTTC.